One TCR beta chain is described in this entry. Its cognate antigen is unknown. The study sampled nominally healthy donors, though unrecorded immune exposures were likely. These data are taken from a study of cytomegalovirus exposure and HLA in healthy donors. Study results and limitations: Overall, around 150 TCR beta chains were annotated as cytomegalovirus-associated. Presence/absence analyses treated sequencing depth as roughly uniform across donors.

The PCR was carried out with 60 Vbeta primers and 13 Jbeta primers. As originally analysed: In a later analysis, the count reached some 88 million unique TCR beta chains, with 9 million to 11 million shared. Repertoires were generated with immunoSEQ multiplex PCR, while TCRdb's copy carries only in-frame clones and drops some. V and J calls and clone size are copied from that table; D and trimming were computed from the DNA. Here the sample spans 90,000 to 130,000 clones, approximately 70% being singletons. The germline V gene encodes CDR1 MGHDK and CDR2 SYGVNS. V shed 6 bases and J 10 bases; nucleotides not matched to a gene: 6. The CDR3 extends over 13 amino acids.

The chain carries TRBV25-1 and TRBJ1-6; TRBD1 aligns across 7 bases. This clonotype originated in a woman in her twenties or thirties in good health and CMV-seronegative. The sample was PBMCs. CDR3 amino acids: CASRGTAGSPLHF. The CDR3 coding sequence is TGTGCCAGCAGGGGGACAGCCGGGTCACCCCTCCACTTT.